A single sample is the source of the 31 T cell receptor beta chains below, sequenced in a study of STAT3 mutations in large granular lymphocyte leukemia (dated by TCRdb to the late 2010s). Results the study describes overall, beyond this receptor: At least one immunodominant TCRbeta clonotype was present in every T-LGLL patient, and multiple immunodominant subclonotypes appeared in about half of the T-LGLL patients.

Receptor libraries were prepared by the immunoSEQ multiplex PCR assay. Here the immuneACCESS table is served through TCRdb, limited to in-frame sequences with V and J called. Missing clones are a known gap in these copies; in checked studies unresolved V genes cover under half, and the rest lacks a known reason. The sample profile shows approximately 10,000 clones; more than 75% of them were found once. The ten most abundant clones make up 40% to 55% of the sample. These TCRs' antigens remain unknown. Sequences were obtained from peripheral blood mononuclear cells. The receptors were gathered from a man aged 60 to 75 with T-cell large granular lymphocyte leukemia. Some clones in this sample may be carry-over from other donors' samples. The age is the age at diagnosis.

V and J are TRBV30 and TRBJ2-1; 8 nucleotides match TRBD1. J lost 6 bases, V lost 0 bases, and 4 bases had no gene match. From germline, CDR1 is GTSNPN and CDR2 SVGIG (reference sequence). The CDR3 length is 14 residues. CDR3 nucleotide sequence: TGTGCCTGGAGTGTAATCGGGACAGGCAATGAGCAGTTCTTC. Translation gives CAWSVIGTGNEQFF.

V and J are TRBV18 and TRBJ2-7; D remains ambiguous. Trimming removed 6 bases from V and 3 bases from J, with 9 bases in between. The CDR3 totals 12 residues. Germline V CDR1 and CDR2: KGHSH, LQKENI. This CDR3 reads CASSSDGYEQYF. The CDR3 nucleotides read TGTGCCAGCTCCTCGGACGGCTACGAGCAGTACTTC.

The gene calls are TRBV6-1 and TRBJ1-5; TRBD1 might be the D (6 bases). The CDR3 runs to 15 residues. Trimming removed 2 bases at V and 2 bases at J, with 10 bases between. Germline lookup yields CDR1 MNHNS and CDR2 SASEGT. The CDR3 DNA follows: TGTGCCAGCAGTGAATCACAGGGTGGCAATCAGCCCCAGCATTTT. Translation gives CASSESQGGNQPQHF.

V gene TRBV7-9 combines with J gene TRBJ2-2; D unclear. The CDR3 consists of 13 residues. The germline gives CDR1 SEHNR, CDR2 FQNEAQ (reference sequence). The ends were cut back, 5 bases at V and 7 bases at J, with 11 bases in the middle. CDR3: CASSPRSDGELFF. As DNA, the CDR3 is TGTGCCAGCAGCCCCCGTAGTGACGGGGAGCTGTTTTTT.

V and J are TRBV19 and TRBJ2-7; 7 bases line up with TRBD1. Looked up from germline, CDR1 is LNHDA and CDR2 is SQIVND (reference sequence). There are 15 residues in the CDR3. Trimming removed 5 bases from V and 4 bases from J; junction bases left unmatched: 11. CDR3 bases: TGTGCCAGTAGTCCCTCGGGGACAGACCTTTACGAGCAGTACTTC. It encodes CASSPSGTDLYEQYF.

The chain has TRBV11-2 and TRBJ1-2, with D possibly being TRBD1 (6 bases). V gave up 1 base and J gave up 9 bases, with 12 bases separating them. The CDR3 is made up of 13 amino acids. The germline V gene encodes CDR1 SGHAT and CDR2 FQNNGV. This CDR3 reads CASSLVTGLSYTF. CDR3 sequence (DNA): TGTGCCAGCAGCTTAGTAACAGGGCTGAGCTACACCTTC.

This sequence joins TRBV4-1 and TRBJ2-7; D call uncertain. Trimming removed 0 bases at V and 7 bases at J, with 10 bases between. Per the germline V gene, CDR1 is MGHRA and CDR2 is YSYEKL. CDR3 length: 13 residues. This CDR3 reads CASSQDRMREQYF. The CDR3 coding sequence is TGCGCCAGCAGCCAAGATCGGATGAGGGAGCAGTACTTC.

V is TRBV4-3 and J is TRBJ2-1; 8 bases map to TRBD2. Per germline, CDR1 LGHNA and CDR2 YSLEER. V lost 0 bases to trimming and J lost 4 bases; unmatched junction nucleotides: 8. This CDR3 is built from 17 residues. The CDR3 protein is CASSQDYGTRAYNEQFF. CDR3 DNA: TGCGCCAGCAGCCAAGATTACGGGACTAGGGCATACAATGAGCAGTTCTTC.

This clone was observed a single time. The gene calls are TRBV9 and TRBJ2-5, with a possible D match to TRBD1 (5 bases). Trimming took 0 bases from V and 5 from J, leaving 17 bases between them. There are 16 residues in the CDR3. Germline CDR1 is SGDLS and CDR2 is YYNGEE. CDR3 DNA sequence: TGTGCCAGCAGCGTAGTCCCAGGGTGGCCCAAGGAGACCCAGTACTTC. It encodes CASSVVPGWPKETQYF.

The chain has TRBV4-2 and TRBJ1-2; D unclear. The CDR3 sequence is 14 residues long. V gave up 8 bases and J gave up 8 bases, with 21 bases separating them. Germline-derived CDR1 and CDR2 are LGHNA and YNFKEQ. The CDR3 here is CASSDRAFQEGYTF. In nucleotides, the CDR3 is TGTGCCAGCTCTGATCGGGCCTTCCAGGAGGGCTACACCTTC.

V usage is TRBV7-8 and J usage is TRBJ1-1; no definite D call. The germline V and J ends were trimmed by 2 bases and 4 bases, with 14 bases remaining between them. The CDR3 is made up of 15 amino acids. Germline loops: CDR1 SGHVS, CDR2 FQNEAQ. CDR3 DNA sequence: TGTGCCAGCAGCTTATTGGTTGGCTGGGGCACTGAAGCTTTCTTT. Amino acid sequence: CASSLLVGWGTEAFF.

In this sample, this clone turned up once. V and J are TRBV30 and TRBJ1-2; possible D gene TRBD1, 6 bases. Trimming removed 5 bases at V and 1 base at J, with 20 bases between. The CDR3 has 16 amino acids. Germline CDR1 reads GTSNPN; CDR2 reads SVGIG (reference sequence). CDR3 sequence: CAWLGGQLLHNYGYTF. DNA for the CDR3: TGTGCCTGGCTGGGGGGGCAGCTTCTTCATAACTATGGCTACACCTTC. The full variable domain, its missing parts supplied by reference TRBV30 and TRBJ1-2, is SQTIHQWPATLVQPVGSPLSLECTVEGTSNPNLYWYRQAAGRGLQLLFYSVGIGQISSEVPQNLSASRPQDRQFILSSKKLLLSDSGFYLCAWLGGQLLHNYGYTFGSGTRLTVV.

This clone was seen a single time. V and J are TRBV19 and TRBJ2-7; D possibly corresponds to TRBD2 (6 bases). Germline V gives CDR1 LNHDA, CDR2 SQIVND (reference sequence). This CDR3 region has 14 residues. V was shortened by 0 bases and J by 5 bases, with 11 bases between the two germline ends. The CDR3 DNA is TGTGCCAGTAGTATAGACCACCGGGGGAACGAGCAGTACTTC. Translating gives CASSIDHRGNEQYF.

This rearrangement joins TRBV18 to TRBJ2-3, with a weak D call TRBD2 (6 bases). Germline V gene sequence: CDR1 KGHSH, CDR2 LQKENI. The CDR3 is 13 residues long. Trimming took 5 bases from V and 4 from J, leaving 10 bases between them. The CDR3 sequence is CASSGRWADTQYF. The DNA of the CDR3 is TGTGCCAGCTCAGGGAGGTGGGCAGATACGCAGTATTTT.

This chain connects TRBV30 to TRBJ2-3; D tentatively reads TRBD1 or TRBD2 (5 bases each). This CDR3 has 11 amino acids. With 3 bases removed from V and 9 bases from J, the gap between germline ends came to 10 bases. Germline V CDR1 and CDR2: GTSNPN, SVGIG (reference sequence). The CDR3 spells CAWRGTTTQYF. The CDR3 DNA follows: TGTGCCTGGAGGGGGACCACAACGCAGTATTTT.

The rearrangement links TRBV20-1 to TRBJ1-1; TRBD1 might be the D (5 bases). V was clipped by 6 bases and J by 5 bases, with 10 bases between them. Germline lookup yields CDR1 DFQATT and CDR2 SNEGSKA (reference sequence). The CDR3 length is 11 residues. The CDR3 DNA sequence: TGCAGTGCGCCCCGGGGGACTGAAGCTTTCTTT. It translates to CSAPRGTEAFF.

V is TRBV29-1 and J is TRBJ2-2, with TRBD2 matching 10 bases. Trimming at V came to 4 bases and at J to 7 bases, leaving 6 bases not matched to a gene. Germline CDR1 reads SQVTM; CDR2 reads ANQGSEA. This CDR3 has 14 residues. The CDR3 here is CSVGVAGGVGELFF. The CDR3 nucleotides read TGCAGCGTTGGGGTAGCGGGAGGAGTCGGGGAGCTGTTTTTT.

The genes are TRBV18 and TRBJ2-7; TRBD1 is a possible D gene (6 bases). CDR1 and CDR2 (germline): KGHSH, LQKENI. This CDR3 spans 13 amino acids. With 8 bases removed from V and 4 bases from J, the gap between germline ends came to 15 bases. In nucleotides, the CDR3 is TGTGCCAGCCAAATCGGGGACACATACGAGCAGTACTTC. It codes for CASQIGDTYEQYF.

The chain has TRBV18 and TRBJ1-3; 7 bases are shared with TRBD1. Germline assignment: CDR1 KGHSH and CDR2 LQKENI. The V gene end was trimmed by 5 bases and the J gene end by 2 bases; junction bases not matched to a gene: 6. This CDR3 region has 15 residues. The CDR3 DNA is TGTGCCAGCTCAGTAGGGGGCGAAGCTGGAAACACCATATATTTT. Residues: CASSVGGEAGNTIYF.

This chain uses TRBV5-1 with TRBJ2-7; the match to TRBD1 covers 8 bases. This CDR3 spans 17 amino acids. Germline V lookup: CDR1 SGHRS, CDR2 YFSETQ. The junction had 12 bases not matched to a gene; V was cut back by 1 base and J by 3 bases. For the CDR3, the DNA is TGCGCCAGCAGCTTGTCCGGGCGGGCAGGGGGCATCTACGAGCAGTACTTC. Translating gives CASSLSGRAGGIYEQYF. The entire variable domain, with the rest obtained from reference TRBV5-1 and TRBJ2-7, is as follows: KAGVTQTPRYLIKTRGQQVTLSCSPISGHRSVSWYQQTPGQGLQFLFEYFSETQRNKGNFPGRFSGRQFSNSRSEMNVSTLELGDSALYLCASSLSGRAGGIYEQYFGPGTRLTVT.

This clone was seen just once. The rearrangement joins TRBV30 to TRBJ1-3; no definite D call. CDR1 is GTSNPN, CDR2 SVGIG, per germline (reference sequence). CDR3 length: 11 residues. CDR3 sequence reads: CSLNIGNTIYF. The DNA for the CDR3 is TGTTCGCTCAACATTGGAAACACCATATATTTT.

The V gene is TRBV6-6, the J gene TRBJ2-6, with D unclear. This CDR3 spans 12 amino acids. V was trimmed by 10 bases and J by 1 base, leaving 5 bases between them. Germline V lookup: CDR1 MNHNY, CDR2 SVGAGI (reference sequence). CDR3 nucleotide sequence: TGTGCCACGTCGTCTGGGGCCAACGTCCTGACTTTC. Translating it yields CATSSGANVLTF.

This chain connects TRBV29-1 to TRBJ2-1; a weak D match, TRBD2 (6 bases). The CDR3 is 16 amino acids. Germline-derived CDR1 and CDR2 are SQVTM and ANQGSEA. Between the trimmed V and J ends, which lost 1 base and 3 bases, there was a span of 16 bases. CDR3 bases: TGCAGCGTTGAAGGGACCATCGGGGGAGGCTACAATGAGCAGTTCTTC. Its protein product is CSVEGTIGGGYNEQFF.

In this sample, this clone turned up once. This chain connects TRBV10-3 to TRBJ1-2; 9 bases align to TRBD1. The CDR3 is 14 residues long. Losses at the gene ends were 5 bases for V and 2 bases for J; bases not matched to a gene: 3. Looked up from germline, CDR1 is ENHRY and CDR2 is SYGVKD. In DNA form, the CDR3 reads TGTGCCATCAGTCGGACAGGGGTGAACTATGGCTACACCTTC. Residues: CAISRTGVNYGYTF.

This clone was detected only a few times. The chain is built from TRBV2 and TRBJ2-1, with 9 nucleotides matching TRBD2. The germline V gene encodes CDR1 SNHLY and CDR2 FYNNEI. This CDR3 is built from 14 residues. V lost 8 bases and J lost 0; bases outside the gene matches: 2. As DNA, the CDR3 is TGTGCCAGCGGGGGACTAGCCTCCTACAATGAGCAGTTCTTC. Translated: CASGGLASYNEQFF.

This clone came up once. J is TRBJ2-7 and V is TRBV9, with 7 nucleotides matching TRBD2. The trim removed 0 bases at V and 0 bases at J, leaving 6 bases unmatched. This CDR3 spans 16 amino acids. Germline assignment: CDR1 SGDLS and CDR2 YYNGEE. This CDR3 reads CASSVGGSGASYEQYF. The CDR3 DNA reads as TGTGCCAGCAGCGTAGGAGGAAGCGGGGCCTCCTACGAGCAGTACTTC.

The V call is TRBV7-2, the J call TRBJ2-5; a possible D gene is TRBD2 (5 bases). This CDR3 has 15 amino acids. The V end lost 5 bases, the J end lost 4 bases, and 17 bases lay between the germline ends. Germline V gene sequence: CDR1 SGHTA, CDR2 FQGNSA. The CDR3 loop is CASSLSGLGGETQYF. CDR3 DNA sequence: TGTGCCAGCAGCCTAAGCGGACTGGGTGGAGAGACCCAGTACTTC.

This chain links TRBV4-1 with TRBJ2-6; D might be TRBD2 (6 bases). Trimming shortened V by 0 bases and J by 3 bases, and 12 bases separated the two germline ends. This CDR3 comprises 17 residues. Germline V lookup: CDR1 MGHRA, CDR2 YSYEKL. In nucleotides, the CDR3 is TGCGCCAGCAGCCAAGAACCTCCGGGGGTTGGGGCCAACGTCCTGACTTTC. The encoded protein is CASSQEPPGVGANVLTF.

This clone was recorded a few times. The CDR3 bases are TGTGCCAGCAGTCCCCCAGGGTACTATGGCTACACCTTC. Protein product: CASSPPGYYGYTF. The rearrangement joins TRBV6-5 to TRBJ1-2; perhaps TRBD1 as D (5 bases). This CDR3 is built from 13 residues. Germline V lookup: CDR1 MNHEY, CDR2 SVGAGI. Trimming took 5 bases from V and 3 from J, leaving 10 bases between them.

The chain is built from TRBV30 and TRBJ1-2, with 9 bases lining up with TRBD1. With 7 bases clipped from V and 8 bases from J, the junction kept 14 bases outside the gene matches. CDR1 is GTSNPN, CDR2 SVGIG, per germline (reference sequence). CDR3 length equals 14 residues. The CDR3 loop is CAFQGWDRVFGYTF. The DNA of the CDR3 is TGTGCCTTCCAGGGGTGGGACAGGGTATTCGGCTACACCTTC.

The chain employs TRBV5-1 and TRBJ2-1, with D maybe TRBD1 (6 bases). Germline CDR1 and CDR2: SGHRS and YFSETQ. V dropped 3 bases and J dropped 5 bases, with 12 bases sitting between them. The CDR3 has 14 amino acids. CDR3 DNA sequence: TGCGCCAGCAGCTCTAGGGGGTTTGACAATGAGCAGTTCTTC. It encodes CASSSRGFDNEQFF.